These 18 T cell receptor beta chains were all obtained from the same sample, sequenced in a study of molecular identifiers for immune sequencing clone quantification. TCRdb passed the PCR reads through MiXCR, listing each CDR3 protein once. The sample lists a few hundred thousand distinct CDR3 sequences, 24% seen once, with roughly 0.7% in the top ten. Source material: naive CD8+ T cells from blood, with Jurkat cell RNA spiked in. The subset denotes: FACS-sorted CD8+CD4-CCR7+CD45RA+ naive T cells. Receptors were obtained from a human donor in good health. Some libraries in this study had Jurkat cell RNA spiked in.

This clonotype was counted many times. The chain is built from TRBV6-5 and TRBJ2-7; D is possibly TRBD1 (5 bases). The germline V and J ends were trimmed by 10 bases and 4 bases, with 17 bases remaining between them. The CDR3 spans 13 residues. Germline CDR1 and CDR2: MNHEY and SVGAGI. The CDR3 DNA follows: TGTGCCACCCGAGACAGATATATGTACGAGCAGTACTTC. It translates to CATRDRYMYEQYF.

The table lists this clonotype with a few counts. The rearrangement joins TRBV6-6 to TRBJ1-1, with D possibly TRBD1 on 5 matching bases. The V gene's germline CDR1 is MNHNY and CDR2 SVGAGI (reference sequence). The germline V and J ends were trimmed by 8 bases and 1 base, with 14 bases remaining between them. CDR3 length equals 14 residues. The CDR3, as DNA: TGTGCCAGCGAGAAGGGGCGCGGGAACACTGAAGCTTTCTTT. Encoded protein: CASEKGRGNTEAFF.

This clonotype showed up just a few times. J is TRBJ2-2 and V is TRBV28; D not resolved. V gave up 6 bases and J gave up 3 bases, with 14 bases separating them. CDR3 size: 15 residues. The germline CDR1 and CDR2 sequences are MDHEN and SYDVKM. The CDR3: CASSTMVHDTGELFF. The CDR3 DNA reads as TGTGCCAGCAGCACCATGGTTCACGACACCGGGGAGCTGTTTTTT.

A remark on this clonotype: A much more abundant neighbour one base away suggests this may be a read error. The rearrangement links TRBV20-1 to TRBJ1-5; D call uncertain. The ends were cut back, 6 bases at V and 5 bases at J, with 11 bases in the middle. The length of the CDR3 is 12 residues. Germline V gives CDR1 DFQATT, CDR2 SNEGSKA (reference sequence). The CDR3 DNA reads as TGCAGTGCCTCCAGGAGGGATCAGCCCCAGCATTTT. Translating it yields CSASRRDQPQHF.

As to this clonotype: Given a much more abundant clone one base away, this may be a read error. This CDR3 reads CASSGGRGPYEQYF. The CDR3 coding sequence is TGTGCCAGCAGTGGGGGACGGGGACCCTACGAGCAGTACTTC. V usage is TRBV28 and J usage is TRBJ2-7; D possibly uses TRBD1 or TRBD2 (5 bases each). CDR3 length: 14 residues. Trimming took off 5 bases at V and 2 bases at J, with 13 bases between the two ends. CDR1 is MDHEN and CDR2 is SYDVKM in the germline V gene.

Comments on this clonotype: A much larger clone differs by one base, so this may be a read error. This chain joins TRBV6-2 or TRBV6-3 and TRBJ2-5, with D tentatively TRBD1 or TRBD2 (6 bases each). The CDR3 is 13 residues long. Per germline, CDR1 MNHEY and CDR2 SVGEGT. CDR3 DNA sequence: TGTGCCAGCACCTTCGGGGGCCGAGAGCCCCAGTACTTC. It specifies CASTFGGREPQYF.

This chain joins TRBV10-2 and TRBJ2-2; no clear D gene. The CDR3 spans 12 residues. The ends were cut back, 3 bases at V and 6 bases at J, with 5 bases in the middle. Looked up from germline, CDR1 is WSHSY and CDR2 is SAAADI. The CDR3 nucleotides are TGCGCCAGCAGTGAAAGGGCCGGGGAGCTGTTTTTT. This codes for CASSERAGELFF.

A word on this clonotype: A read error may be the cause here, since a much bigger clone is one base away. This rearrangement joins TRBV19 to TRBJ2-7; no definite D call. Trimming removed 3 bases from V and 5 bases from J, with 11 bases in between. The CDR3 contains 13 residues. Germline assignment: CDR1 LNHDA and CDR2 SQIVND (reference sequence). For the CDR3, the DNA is TGTGCCAGTAGTATCATTTCCGGAGACGAGCAGTACTTC. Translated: CASSIISGDEQYF.

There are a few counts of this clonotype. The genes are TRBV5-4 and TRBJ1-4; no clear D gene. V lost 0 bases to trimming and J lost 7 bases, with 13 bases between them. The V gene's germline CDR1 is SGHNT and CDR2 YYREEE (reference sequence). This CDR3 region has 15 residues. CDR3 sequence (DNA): TGTGCCAGCAGCTTGGCGGTATCGGGCGGTGAAAAACTGTTTTTT. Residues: CASSLAVSGGEKLFF.

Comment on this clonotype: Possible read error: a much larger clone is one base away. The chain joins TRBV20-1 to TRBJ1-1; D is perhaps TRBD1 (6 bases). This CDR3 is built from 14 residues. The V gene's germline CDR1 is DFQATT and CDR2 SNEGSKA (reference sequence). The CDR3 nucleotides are TGCGGTGCACGAGTTAGGGGGGGCTTAACTGAAGCTTTCTTT. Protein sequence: CGARVRGGLTEAFF.

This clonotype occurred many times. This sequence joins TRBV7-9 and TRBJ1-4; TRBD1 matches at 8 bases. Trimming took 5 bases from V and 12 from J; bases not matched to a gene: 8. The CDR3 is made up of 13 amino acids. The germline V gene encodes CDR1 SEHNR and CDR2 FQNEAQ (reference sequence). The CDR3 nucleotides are TGTGCCAGCAGCCCCCGGACAGGGAATGAACTGTTTTTT. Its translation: CASSPRTGNELFF. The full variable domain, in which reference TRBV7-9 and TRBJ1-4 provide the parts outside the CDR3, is DTGVSQNPRHKITKRGQNVTFRCDPISEHNRLYWYRQTLGQGPEFLTYFQNEAQLEKSRLLSDRFSAERPKGSFSTLEIQRTEQGDSAMYLCASSPRTGNELFFGSGTQLSVL.

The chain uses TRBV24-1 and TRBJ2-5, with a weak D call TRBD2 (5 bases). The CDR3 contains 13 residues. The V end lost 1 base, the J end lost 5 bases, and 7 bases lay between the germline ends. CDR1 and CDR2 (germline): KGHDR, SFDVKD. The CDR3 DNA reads TGTGCCACCAGTGATTTTGGCGGGGAGACCCAGTACTTC. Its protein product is CATSDFGGETQYF.

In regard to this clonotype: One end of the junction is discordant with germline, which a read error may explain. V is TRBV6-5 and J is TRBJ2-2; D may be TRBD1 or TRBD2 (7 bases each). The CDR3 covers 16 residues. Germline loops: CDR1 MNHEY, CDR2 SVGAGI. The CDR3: CASSYPDREGTGEPFF. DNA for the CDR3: TGTGCCAGCAGTTACCCAGACAGGGAGGGAACCGGGGAGCCGTTTTTT.

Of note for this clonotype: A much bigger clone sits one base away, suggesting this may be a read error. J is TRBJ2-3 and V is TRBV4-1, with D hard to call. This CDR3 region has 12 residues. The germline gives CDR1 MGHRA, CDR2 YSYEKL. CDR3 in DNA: TGCGCCAGCAACCAAGACGGAGATACGCAGTATTTT. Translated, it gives CASNQDGDTQYF.

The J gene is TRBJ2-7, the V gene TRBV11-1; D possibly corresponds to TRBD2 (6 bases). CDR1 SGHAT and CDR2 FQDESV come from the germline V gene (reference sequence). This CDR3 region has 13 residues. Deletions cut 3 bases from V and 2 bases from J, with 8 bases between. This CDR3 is CASSFREPYEQYF. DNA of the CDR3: TGTGCCAGCAGCTTCCGGGAGCCCTACGAGCAGTACTTC.

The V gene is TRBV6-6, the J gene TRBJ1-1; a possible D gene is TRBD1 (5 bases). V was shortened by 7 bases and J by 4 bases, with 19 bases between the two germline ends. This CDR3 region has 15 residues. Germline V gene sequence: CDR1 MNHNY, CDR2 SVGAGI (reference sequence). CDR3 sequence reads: CASTLHNPGGTEAFF. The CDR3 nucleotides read TGTGCCAGCACCCTCCACAACCCGGGGGGCACTGAAGCTTTCTTT.

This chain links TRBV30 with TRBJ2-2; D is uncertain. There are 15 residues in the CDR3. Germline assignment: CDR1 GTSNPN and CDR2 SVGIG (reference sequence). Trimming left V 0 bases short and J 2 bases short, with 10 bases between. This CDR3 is CAWSVLPRNTGELFF. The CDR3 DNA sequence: TGTGCCTGGAGTGTACTTCCTAGAAACACCGGGGAGCTGTTTTTT. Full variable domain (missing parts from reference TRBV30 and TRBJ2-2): SQTIHQWPATLVQPVGSPLSLECTVEGTSNPNLYWYRQAAGRGLQLLFYSVGIGQISSEVPQNLSASRPQDRQFILSSKKLLLSDSGFYLCAWSVLPRNTGELFFGEGSRLTVL.

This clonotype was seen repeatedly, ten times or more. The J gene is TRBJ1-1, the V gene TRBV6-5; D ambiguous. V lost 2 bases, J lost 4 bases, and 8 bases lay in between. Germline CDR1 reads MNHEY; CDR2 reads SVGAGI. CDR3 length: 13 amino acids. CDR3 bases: TGTGCCAGCAGTTACGGGTGGGGCACTGAAGCTTTCTTT. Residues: CASSYGWGTEAFF.